Detailed here is one T cell receptor beta chain. The sample comes from a study of blood T cell repertoires in COVID-19. About the study: Spain, Italy and the United States supplied samples that represented acute and convalescent COVID-19.

Germline CDR1 and CDR2: SEHNR and FQNEAQ (reference sequence). This CDR3 contains 13 residues. Trimming removed 2 bases from V and 4 bases from J; junction bases left unmatched: 0. Assay: immunoSEQ multiplex PCR; the TCRdb copy retains only in-frame clones and omits some. The table records roughly 180,000 clones, 70% to 90% of them present only once. The sample taken for sequencing was peripheral blood. V is TRBV7-9 and J is TRBJ2-5; TRBD2 agrees at 8 bases. This receptor was taken from a woman aged 50 to 65 with COVID-19, enrolled during active disease. The DNA of the CDR3 is TGTGCCAGCAGCTTACGGGGGGGAGAGACCCAGTACTTC. This gives the protein CASSLRGGETQYF.